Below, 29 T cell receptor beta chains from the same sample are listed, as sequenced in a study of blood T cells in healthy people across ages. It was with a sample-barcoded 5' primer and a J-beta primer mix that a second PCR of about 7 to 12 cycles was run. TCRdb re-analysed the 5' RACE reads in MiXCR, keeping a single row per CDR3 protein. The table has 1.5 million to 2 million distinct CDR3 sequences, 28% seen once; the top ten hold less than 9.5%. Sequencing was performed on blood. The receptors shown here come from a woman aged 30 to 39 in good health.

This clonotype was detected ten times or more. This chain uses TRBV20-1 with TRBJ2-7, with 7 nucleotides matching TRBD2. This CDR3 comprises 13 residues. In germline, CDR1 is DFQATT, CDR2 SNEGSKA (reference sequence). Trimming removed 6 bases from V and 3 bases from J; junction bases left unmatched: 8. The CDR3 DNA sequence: TGCAGTGCCTATCAAACGGGGGGCTACGAGCAGTACTTC. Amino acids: CSAYQTGGYEQYF.

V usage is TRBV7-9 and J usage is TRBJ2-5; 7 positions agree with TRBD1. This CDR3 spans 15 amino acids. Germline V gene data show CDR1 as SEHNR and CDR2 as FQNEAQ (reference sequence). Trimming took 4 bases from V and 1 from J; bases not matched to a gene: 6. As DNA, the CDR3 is TGTGCCAGCAGCTCGGCGGACAGGCCCCAAGAGACCCAGTACTTC. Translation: CASSSADRPQETQYF.

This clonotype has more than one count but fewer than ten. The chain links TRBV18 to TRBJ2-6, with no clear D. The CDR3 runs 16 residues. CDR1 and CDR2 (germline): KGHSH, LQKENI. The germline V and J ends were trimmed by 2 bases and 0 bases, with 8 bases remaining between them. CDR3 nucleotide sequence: TGTGCCAGCTCACCAAACTACCTCTCTGGGGCCAACGTCCTGACTTTC. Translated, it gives CASSPNYLSGANVLTF.

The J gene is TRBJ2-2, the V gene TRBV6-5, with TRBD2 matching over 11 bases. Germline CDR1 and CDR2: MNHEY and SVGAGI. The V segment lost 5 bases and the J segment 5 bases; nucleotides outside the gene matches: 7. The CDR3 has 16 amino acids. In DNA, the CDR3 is TGTGCCAGCAGTAAACGACTAGCGGGGCAGACCGGGGAGCTGTTTTTT. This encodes CASSKRLAGQTGELFF.

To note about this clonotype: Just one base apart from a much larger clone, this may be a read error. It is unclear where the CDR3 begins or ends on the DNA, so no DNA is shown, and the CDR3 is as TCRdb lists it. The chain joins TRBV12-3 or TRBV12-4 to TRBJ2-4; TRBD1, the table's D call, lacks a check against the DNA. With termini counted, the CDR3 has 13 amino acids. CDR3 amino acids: CASSFGAGLEVYF.

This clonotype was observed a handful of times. CDR3 coding DNA: TGCGCCAGCAGCCAAGCGGGGGGGCGGGGCAATGAGCAGTTCTTC. This gives the protein CASSQAGGRGNEQFF. The chain carries TRBV4-1 and TRBJ2-1, with TRBD2 identical over 8 bases. Germline CDR1 reads MGHRA; CDR2 reads YSYEKL. CDR3 size: 15 residues. With 1 base clipped from V and 6 bases from J, the junction kept 5 bases outside the gene matches.

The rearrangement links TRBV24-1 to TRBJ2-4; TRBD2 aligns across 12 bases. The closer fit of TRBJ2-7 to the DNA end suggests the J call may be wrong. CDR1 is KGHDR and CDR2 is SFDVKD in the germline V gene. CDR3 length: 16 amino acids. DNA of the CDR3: TGTGCCACCAGTGACACTCGACTAGCGGGAGTTCGCGAGCAGTACTTC. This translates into CATSDTRLAGVREQYF.

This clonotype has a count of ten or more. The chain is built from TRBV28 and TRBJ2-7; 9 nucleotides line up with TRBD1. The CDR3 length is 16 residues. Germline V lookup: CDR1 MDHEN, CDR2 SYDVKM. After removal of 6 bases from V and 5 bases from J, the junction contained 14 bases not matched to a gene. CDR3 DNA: TGTGCCAGCAGAGGACAGGGGTCCGGGAGGATTCACGAGCAGTACTTC. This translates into CASRGQGSGRIHEQYF.

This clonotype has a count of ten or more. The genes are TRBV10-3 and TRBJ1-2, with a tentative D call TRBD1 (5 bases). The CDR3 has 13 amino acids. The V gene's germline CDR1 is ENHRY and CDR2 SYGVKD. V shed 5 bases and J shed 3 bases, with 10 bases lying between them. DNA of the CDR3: TGTGCCATCAGTCGGGGGACTGACTATGGCTACACCTTC. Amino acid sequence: CAISRGTDYGYTF.

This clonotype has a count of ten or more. In nucleotides, the CDR3 is TGCAGCGTGGTCGACAGGGCAGAGACCCAGTACTTC. This codes for CSVVDRAETQYF. The V and J genes are TRBV29-1 and TRBJ2-5; 7 nucleotides agree with TRBD1. The V gene end was trimmed by 6 bases and the J gene end by 4 bases; junction bases not matched to a gene: 5. This CDR3 is 12 amino acids long. The germline V gene has CDR1 SQVTM and CDR2 ANQGSEA.

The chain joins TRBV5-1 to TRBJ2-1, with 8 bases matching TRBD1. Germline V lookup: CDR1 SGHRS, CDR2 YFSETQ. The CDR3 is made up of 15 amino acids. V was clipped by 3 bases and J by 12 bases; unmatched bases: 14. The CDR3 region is CASSWATGVEDTQFF. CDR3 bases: TGCGCCAGCAGCTGGGCGACAGGGGTTGAAGATACGCAGTTCTTC.

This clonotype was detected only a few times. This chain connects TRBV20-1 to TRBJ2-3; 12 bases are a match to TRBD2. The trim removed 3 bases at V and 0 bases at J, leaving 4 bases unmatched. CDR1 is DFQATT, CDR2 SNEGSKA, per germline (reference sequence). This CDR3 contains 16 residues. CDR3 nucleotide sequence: TGCAGTGCTAGCCTAGCGGGGGGGTATAGCACAGATACGCAGTATTTT. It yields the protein CSASLAGGYSTDTQYF.

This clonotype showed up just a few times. The CDR3 loop is CSATGLADLIRETQYF. For the CDR3, the DNA is TGCAGTGCAACGGGACTAGCGGACCTCATTCGGGAGACCCAGTACTTC. V is TRBV20-1 and J is TRBJ2-5, with 11 bases lining up with TRBD2. V shed 6 bases, J shed 5 bases, and the junction held 14 bases outside the gene matches. The V gene's germline CDR1 is DFQATT and CDR2 SNEGSKA (reference sequence). CDR3 length equals 16 residues.

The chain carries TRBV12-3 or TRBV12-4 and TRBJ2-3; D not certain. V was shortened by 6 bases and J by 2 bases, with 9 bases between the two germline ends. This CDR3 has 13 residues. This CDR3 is CASRGPTTDTQYF. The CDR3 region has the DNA TGTGCCAGCAGAGGACCAACCACAGATACGCAGTATTTT.

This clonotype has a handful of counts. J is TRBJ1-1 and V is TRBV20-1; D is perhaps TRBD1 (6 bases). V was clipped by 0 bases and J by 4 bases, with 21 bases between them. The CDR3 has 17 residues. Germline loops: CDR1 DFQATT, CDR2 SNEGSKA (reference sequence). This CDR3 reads CSARDGYWGGVGTEAFF. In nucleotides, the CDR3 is TGCAGTGCTAGAGATGGATACTGGGGGGGCGTGGGCACTGAAGCTTTCTTT.

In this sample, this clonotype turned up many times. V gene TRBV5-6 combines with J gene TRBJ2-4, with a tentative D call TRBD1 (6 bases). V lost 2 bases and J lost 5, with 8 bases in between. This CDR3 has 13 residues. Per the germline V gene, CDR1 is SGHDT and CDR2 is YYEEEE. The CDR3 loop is CASSFPGENIQYF. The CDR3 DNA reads TGTGCCAGCAGCTTCCCAGGGGAAAACATTCAGTACTTC. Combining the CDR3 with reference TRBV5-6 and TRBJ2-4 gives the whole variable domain DAGVTQSPTHLIKTRGQQVTLRCSPKSGHDTVSWYQQALGQGPQFIFQYYEEEERQRGNFPDRFSGHQFPNYSSELNVNALLLGDSALYLCASSFPGENIQYFGAGTRLSVL.

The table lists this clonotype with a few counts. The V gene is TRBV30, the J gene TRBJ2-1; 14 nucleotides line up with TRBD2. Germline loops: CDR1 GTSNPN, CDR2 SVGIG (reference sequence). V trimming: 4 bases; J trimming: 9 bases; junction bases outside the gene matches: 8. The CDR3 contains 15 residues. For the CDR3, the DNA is TGTGCCTGGATTCCGCCGGGACTAGCGGGAGCTGAGCAGTTCTTC. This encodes CAWIPPGLAGAEQFF.

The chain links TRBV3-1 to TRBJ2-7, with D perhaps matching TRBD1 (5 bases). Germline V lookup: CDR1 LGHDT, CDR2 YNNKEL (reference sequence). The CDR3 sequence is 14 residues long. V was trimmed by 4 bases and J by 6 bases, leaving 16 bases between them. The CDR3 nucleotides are TGTGCCAGCAGCCTGGGGCAGGGCAGTGTCGAGCAGTACTTC. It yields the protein CASSLGQGSVEQYF.

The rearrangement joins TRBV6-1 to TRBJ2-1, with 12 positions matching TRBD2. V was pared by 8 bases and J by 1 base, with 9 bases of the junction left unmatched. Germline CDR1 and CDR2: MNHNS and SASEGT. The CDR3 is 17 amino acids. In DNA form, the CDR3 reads TGTGCCAGCGCCGGGACTAGCGGGTCCGCATCCTACAATGAGCAGTTCTTC. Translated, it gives CASAGTSGSASYNEQFF.

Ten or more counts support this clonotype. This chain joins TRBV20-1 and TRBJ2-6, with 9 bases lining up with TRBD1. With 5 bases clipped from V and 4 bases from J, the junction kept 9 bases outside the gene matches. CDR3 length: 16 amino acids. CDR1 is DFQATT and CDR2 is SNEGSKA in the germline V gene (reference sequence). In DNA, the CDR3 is TGCAGTGCTGGGGAAGGACAGGGGACAGGGGCCAACGTCCTGACTTTC. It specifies CSAGEGQGTGANVLTF.

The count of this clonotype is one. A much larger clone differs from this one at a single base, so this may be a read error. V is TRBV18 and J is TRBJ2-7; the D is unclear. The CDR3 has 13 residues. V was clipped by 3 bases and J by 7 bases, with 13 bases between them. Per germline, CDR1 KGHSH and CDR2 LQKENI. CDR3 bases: TGTGCCAGCTCACCGTTCTGGGGATGGGAGCAGTACTTC. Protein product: CASSPFWGWEQYF.

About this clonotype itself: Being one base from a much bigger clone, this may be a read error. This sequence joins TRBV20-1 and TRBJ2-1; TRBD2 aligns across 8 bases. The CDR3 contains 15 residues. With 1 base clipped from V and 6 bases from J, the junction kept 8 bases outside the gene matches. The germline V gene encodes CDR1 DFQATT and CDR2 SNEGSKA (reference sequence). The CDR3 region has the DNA TGCAGTGCTAGAGGCGTGGCTAGCGGGTGCAATGAGCAGTTCTTC. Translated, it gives CSARGVASGCNEQFF.

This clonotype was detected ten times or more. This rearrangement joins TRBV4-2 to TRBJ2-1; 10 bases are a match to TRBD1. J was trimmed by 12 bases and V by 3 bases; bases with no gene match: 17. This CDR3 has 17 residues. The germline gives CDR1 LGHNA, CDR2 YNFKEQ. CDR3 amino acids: CASSQSEGTGATLGQFF. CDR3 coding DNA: TGTGCCAGCAGCCAGTCAGAGGGGACAGGGGCCACGTTGGGGCAGTTCTTC.

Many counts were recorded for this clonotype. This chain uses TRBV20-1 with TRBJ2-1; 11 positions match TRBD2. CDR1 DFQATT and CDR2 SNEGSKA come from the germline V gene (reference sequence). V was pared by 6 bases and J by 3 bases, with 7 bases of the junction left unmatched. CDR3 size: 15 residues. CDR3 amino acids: CSARGLADIYNEQFF. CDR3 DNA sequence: TGCAGTGCGCGGGGACTAGCGGACATCTACAATGAGCAGTTCTTC.

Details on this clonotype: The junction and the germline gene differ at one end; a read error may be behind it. The CDR3 loop is CSARDLGTGGRYNVQFF. Here the CDR3 DNA reads TGCAGTGCTAGAGATCTAGGGACCGGGGGACGCTACAATGTGCAGTTCTTC. The V call is TRBV20-1, the J call TRBJ2-1; maybe TRBD2 (6 bases). The germline CDR1 and CDR2 sequences are DFQATT and SNEGSKA (reference sequence). This CDR3 comprises 17 residues.

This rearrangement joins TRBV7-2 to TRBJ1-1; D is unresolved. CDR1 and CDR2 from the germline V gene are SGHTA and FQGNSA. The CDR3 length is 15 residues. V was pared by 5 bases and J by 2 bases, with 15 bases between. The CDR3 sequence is CASSRSDTPNTEAFF. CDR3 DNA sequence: TGTGCCAGCAGCCGCAGTGATACGCCCAACACTGAAGCTTTCTTT.

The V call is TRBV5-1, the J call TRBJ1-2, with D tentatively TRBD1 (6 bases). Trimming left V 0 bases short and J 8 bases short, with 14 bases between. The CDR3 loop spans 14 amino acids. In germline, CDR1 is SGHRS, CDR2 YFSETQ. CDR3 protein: CASSLEPQGRGYTF. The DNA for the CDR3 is TGCGCCAGCAGCTTGGAACCACAGGGAAGAGGCTACACCTTC.

The CDR3 sequence: CASISGTSGADTQYF. In DNA, the CDR3 is TGTGCCAGCATCTCCGGGACTAGCGGCGCAGATACGCAGTATTTT. V gene TRBV7-9 combines with J gene TRBJ2-3; 11 nucleotides align to TRBD2. The CDR3 loop spans 15 amino acids. Germline CDR1 is SEHNR and CDR2 is FQNEAQ (reference sequence). Germline trimming cut 7 bases from V and 4 bases from J; bases unmatched to any gene: 7.

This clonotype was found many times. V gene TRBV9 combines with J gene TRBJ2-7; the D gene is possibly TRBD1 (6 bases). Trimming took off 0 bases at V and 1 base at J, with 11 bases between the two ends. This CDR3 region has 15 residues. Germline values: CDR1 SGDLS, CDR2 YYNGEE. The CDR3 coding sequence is TGTGCCAGCAGCGTAGCCCCTACAGGGTCCTACGAGCAGTACTTC. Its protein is CASSVAPTGSYEQYF.